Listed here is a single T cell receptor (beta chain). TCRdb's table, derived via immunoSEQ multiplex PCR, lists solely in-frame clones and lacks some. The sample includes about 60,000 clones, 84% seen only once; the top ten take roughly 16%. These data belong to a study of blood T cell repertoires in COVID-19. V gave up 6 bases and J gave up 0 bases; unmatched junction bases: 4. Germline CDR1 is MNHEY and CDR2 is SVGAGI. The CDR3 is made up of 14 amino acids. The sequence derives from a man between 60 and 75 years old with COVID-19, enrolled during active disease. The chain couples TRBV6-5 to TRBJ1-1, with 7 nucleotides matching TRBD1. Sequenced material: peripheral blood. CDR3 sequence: CASSRDRVNTEAFF. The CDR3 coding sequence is TGTGCCAGCAGCCGTGACAGGGTGAACACTGAAGCTTTCTTT.